The next 25 T cell receptor beta chains were all read from a single sample in a study of response to subunit inactivated influenza vaccine. TCRdb analysed the RT-PCR reads with MiXCR anew, one entry per CDR3 protein. The sample comprises 500,000 to 600,000 distinct CDR3 sequences, 12% of which are singletons, and roughly a tenth rests with the top ten. The specimen was PBMCs from blood, collected on the day of vaccination. Every receptor here comes from a man between 50 and 59 years old who received an inactivated influenza vaccine.

This clonotype was detected many times. The chain carries TRBV24-1 and TRBJ2-5, with D possibly called TRBD1 or TRBD2 (5 bases each). V dropped 0 bases and J dropped 4 bases, with 14 bases sitting between them. The germline CDR1 and CDR2 sequences are KGHDR and SFDVKD. There are 16 residues in the CDR3. In DNA form, the CDR3 reads TGTGCCACCAGTGATTTGCAAGGGACCCTGGGAGAGACCCAGTACTTC. Protein: CATSDLQGTLGETQYF.

This chain connects TRBV10-2 to TRBJ1-1; D might be TRBD1 (6 bases). Trimming stripped 0 bases from V and 10 bases from J, with 12 bases between. The CDR3 contains 13 residues. Germline CDR1 reads WSHSY; CDR2 reads SAAADI. CDR3 region: CASSESNSGVAFF. In DNA form, the CDR3 reads TGCGCCAGCAGTGAGTCGAACTCAGGGGTAGCTTTCTTT.

This clonotype was recorded many times. V gene TRBV20-1 combines with J gene TRBJ2-1; D possibly corresponds to TRBD2 (6 bases). The length of the CDR3 is 17 residues. Germline CDR1 reads DFQATT; CDR2 reads SNEGSKA (reference sequence). V was shortened by 2 bases and J by 6 bases, with 23 bases between the two germline ends. DNA for the CDR3: TGCAGTGCTAGATTGCGGGCCGGAGTGGGGGGAGTCAATGAGCAGTTCTTC. Translation gives CSARLRAGVGGVNEQFF.

This clonotype occurred a few times. The J gene is TRBJ2-7, the V gene TRBV15; no clear D. This CDR3 has 14 amino acids. With 0 bases removed from V and 3 bases from J, the gap between germline ends came to 9 bases. Germline CDR1 is LNHNV and CDR2 is YYDKDF (reference sequence). The CDR3 region has the DNA TGTGCCACCAGCAGAGATCCCGCAGGCTACGAGCAGTACTTC. Translating gives CATSRDPAGYEQYF.

This clonotype was recorded many times. The V and J genes are TRBV7-9 and TRBJ2-4; D ambiguous. Germline assignment: CDR1 SEHNR and CDR2 FQNEAQ (reference sequence). CDR3 length equals 11 residues. Between the trimmed V and J ends, which lost 2 bases and 9 bases, there was a span of 5 bases. In DNA form, the CDR3 reads TGTGCCAGCAGCTTACTTGGCATTCAGTACTTC. Translation gives CASSLLGIQYF.

This rearrangement joins TRBV18 to TRBJ2-2, with D hard to call. CDR1 is KGHSH and CDR2 is LQKENI in the germline V gene. CDR3 length: 18 amino acids. V was cut by 5 bases and J by 4 bases, with 23 bases left in between. The CDR3 DNA reads as TGTGCCAGCTCAACGGCCGAAATTTCCGCACGGAGCACCGGGGAGCTGTTTTTT. Translation: CASSTAEISARSTGELFF.

The chain recombines TRBV7-2 with TRBJ1-5; the D gene is possibly TRBD1 (5 bases). The germline CDR1 and CDR2 sequences are SGHTA and FQGNSA. V was shortened by 5 bases and J by 4 bases, with 18 bases between the two germline ends. The CDR3 contains 16 residues. CDR3 in DNA: TGTGCCAGCAGCCCACGTCAGGGTCTTAGTAATCAGCCCCAGCATTTT. This translates into CASSPRQGLSNQPQHF.

The chain couples TRBV5-5 to TRBJ2-3, with a weak D call TRBD1 (6 bases). The CDR3 sequence is 15 residues long. CDR1 and CDR2 from the germline V gene are SGHKS and YYEKEE (reference sequence). Trimming removed 0 bases at V and 1 base at J, with 9 bases between. The CDR3 bases are TGTGCCAGCAGCTTGGACAGGGTAGGCACAGATACGCAGTATTTT. This sequence encodes CASSLDRVGTDTQYF.

This clonotype turned up a few times. V gene TRBV12-3 or TRBV12-4 combines with J gene TRBJ1-6; tentative D call: TRBD1 (6 bases). V was pared by 7 bases and J by 7 bases, with 8 bases between. The CDR3 runs to 12 residues. The DNA for the CDR3 is TGTGCCAGCAACAGGGAAAATTCACCCCTCCACTTT. Translated: CASNRENSPLHF.

V and J are TRBV20-1 and TRBJ2-7; D ambiguous. Trimming cost V 5 bases and J 4 bases, with 12 bases left between them. Germline values: CDR1 DFQATT, CDR2 SNEGSKA (reference sequence). This CDR3 has 12 residues. CDR3 in amino acids: CSAATWEYEQYF. The CDR3 region has the DNA TGCAGTGCTGCGACCTGGGAATACGAGCAGTACTTC.

This clonotype was seen more than once but under ten times. The rearrangement uses TRBV6-5 and TRBJ1-1; D remains unclear. V was cut by 3 bases and J by 6 bases, with 8 bases left in between. The CDR3 is 12 residues long. Germline CDR1 reads MNHEY; CDR2 reads SVGAGI. The CDR3 spells CASSYPGAEAFF. CDR3 in DNA: TGTGCCAGCAGTTATCCAGGAGCTGAAGCTTTCTTT.

This clonotype was counted only a few times. The chain employs TRBV6-5 and TRBJ1-5, with a possible D match to TRBD1 (5 bases). The CDR3 has 15 amino acids. Trimming left V 4 bases short and J 5 bases short, with 15 bases between. Germline V gene lookup returns CDR1 MNHEY and CDR2 SVGAGI. DNA for the CDR3: TGTGCCAGCAGTTGGGGCGGGGGATTCGATCAGCCCCAGCATTTT. It is translated as CASSWGGGFDQPQHF.

This clonotype was observed a few times. The chain has TRBV5-1 and TRBJ1-1; D is undetermined. From germline, CDR1 is SGHRS and CDR2 YFSETQ. The CDR3 consists of 15 residues. Trimming took off 0 bases at V and 2 bases at J, with 11 bases between the two ends. The CDR3 protein is CASSLETEVNTEAFF. The CDR3 DNA reads as TGCGCCAGCAGCTTGGAAACCGAAGTTAACACTGAAGCTTTCTTT. Together with reference TRBV5-1 and TRBJ1-1, the CDR3 gives the full variable domain: KAGVTQTPRYLIKTRGQQVTLSCSPISGHRSVSWYQQTPGQGLQFLFEYFSETQRNKGNFPGRFSGRQFSNSRSEMNVSTLELGDSALYLCASSLETEVNTEAFFGQGTRLTVV.

This clonotype was observed many times. The genes are TRBV24-1 and TRBJ2-1, with 8 positions matching TRBD1. V gave up 4 bases and J gave up 9 bases; unmatched junction bases: 7. The CDR3 is made up of 14 amino acids. The V gene's germline CDR1 is KGHDR and CDR2 SFDVKD. CDR3 sequence: CATSDTTTGAEQFF. For the CDR3, the DNA is TGTGCCACCAGTGACACAACGACAGGGGCTGAGCAGTTCTTC.

This clonotype has at least ten counts. The V gene is TRBV2, the J gene TRBJ2-4; no clear D. CDR3 size: 15 residues. Trimming took 4 bases from V and 0 from J, leaving 10 bases between them. Germline V gene data show CDR1 as SNHLY and CDR2 as FYNNEI. The CDR3 sequence is CASSVSFLAKNIQYF. The CDR3 DNA sequence: TGTGCCAGCAGTGTCTCCTTTTTAGCCAAAAACATTCAGTACTTC.

This clonotype was observed a handful of times. The chain joins TRBV6-1 to TRBJ2-2; 7 bases are a match to TRBD2. J lost 6 bases, V lost 6 bases, and 22 bases had no gene match. CDR1 is MNHNS and CDR2 is SASEGT in the germline V gene. The length of the CDR3 is 19 residues. Here the CDR3 reads CASSQKIAGNRLFPGELFF. In DNA, the CDR3 is TGTGCCAGCAGCCAGAAGATAGCGGGCAATAGGTTATTCCCCGGGGAGCTGTTTTTT.

In this sample, this clonotype turned up once. The chain employs TRBV7-8 and TRBJ2-5; D uncertain. The ends were cut back, 2 bases at V and 5 bases at J, with 12 bases in the middle. Germline loops: CDR1 SGHVS, CDR2 FQNEAQ. The CDR3 runs to 14 residues. This CDR3 reads CASSLSFARETQYF. DNA for the CDR3: TGTGCCAGCAGCTTAAGTTTTGCCCGGGAGACCCAGTACTTC.

Ten or more counts support this clonotype. This chain joins TRBV5-6 and TRBJ2-1; 8 bases match TRBD2. Germline lookup yields CDR1 SGHDT and CDR2 YYEEEE. This CDR3 is built from 18 residues. The junction had 13 bases not matched to a gene; V was cut back by 0 bases and J by 5 bases. The chain's CDR3 is CASSLDLMVSGRNNEQFF. The CDR3 DNA follows: TGTGCCAGCAGCTTGGATTTGATGGTCAGCGGGAGAAACAATGAGCAGTTCTTC.

This clonotype was observed a handful of times. The chain is built from TRBV10-3 and TRBJ1-2; the match to TRBD1 covers 9 bases. Per germline, CDR1 ENHRY and CDR2 SYGVKD. This CDR3 comprises 16 residues. Losses at the gene ends were 9 bases for V and 1 base for J; bases not matched to a gene: 12. The CDR3 spells CAITPSDRGNNYGYTF. CDR3 nucleotides: TGTGCCATTACACCTAGCGACAGGGGGAATAACTATGGCTACACCTTC.

J is TRBJ2-3 and V is TRBV7-3; TRBD2 aligns across 9 bases. The ends lost 5 bases at V and 3 bases at J; junction bases unmatched: 9. CDR3 length: 16 amino acids. CDR1 is SGHTA, CDR2 FQGTGA, per germline. The CDR3 loop is CASSPSGLAGTDTQYF. In nucleotides, the CDR3 is TGTGCCAGCAGCCCCTCCGGGCTAGCGGGGACAGATACGCAGTATTTT. The full variable domain, with the rest looked up from reference TRBV7-3 and TRBJ2-3, is GAGVSQTPSNKVTEKGKYVELRCDPISGHTALYWYRQSLGQGPEFLIYFQGTGAADDSGLPNDRFFAVRPEGSVSTLKIQRTERGDSAVYLCASSPSGLAGTDTQYFGPGTRLTVL.

V and J are TRBV27 and TRBJ2-7; 8 bases align to TRBD1. The CDR3 is 14 amino acids. J gave up 7 bases and V 6 bases, and 11 bases lay outside the gene matches. The V gene's germline CDR1 is MNHEY and CDR2 SMNVEV (reference sequence). In nucleotides, the CDR3 is TGTGCCAGCAGACCGGACAGGGAGTTCGGTGAGCAGTACTTC. Translating gives CASRPDREFGEQYF.

V is TRBV12-3 or TRBV12-4 and J is TRBJ2-2; D ambiguous. The CDR3 sequence is 10 residues long. Trimming pared 10 bases from V and 6 bases from J, leaving 6 bases between. CDR3 protein: CATWAGELFF. As DNA, the CDR3 is TGTGCCACCTGGGCCGGGGAGCTGTTTTTT.

This clonotype was observed a handful of times. V is TRBV7-2 and J is TRBJ1-3; D possibly corresponds to TRBD1 (6 bases). Germline values: CDR1 SGHTA, CDR2 FQGNSA. The CDR3 runs to 15 residues. Trimming left V 3 bases short and J 4 bases short, with 13 bases between. As DNA, the CDR3 is TGTGCCAGCAGCTTGGGGCAGGGGACGGGAAACACCATATATTTT. Amino acids: CASSLGQGTGNTIYF.

This clonotype was counted only a few times. The chain carries TRBV7-2 and TRBJ2-3; TRBD2 matches at 10 bases. Trimming removed 0 bases from V and 2 bases from J; junction bases left unmatched: 5. Per germline, CDR1 SGHTA and CDR2 FQGNSA. The CDR3 spans 17 residues. CDR3 DNA: TGTGCCAGCAGCTTAGCTCTAGCGGGGGATGACACAGATACGCAGTATTTT. Encoded protein: CASSLALAGDDTDTQYF.

About this clonotype itself: With a much larger clone just one base away, this may be a read error. The chain couples TRBV4-1 to TRBJ1-5; weak D call: TRBD1 (6 bases). The V gene's germline CDR1 is MGHRA and CDR2 YSYEKL. The CDR3 runs to 14 residues. In DNA form, the CDR3 reads TGCGCCAGCAGCCAAGAACAGGGCAATCACCCCCAGCATTTT. It encodes CASSQEQGNHPQHF.